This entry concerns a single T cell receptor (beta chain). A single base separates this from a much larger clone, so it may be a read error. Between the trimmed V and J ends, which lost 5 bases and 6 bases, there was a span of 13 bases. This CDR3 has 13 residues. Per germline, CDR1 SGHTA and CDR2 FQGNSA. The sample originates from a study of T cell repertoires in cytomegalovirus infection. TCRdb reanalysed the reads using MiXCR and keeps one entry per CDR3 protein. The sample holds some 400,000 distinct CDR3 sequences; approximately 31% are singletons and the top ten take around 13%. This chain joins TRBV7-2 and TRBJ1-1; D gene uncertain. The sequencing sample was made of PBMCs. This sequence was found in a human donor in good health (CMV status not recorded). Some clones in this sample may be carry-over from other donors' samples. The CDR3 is CASSPTDRSEAFF. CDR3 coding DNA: TGTGCCAGCAGCCCTACTGATAGATCTGAAGCTTTCTTT.